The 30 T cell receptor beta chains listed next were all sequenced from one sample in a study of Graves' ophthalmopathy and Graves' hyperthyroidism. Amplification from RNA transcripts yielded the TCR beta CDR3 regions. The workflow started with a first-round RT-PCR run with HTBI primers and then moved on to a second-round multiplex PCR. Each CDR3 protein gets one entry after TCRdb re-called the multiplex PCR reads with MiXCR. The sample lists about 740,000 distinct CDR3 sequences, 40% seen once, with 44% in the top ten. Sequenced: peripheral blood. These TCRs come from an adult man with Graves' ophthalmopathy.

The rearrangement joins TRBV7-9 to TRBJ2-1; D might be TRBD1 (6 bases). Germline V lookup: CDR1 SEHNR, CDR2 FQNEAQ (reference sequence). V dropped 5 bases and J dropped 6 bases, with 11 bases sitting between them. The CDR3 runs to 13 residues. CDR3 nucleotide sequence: TGTGCCAGCAGCGGGACAATGGTCAATGAGCAGTTCTTC. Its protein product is CASSGTMVNEQFF. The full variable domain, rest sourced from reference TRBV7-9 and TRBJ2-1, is DTGVSQNPRHKITKRGQNVTFRCDPISEHNRLYWYRQTLGQGPEFLTYFQNEAQLEKSRLLSDRFSAERPKGSFSTLEIQRTEQGDSAMYLCASSGTMVNEQFFGPGTRLTVL.

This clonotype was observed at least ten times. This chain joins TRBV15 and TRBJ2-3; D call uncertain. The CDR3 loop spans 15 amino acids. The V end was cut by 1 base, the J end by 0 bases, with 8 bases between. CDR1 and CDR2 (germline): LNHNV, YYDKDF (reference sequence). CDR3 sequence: CATSRGLTSTDTQYF. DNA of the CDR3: TGTGCCACCAGCAGAGGCCTAACTAGCACAGATACGCAGTATTTT.

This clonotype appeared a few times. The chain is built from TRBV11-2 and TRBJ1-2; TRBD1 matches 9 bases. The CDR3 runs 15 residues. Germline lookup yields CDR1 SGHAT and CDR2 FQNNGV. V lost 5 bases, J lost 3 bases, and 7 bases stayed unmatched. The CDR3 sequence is CASSPDRGLYYGYTF. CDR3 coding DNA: TGTGCCAGCAGCCCCGACAGGGGGTTATACTATGGCTACACCTTC.

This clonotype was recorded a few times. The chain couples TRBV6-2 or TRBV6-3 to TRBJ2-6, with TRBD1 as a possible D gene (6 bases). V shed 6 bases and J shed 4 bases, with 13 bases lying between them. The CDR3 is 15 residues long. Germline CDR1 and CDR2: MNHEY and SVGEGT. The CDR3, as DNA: TGTGCCAGCAGGAAAACAGGGTCCGGGGCCAACGTCCTGACTTTC. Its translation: CASRKTGSGANVLTF.

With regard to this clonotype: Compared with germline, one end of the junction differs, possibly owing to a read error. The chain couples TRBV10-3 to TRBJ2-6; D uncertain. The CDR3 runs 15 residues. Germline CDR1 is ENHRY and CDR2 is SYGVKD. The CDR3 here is CASSDFSFGANVLTF. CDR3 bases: TGTGCCAGCAGTGATTTCTCATTCGGGGCCAACGTCCTGACTTTC.

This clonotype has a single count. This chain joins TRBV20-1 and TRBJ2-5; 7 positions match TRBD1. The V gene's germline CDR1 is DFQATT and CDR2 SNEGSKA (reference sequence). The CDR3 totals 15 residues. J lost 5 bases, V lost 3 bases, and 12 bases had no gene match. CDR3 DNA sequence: TGCAGTGCTAGGCCCCCTAGGGGACAGCGGGAGACCCAGTACTTC. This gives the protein CSARPPRGQRETQYF.

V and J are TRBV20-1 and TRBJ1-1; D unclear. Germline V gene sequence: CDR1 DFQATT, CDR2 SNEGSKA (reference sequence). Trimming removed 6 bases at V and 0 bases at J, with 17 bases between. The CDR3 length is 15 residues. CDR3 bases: TGCAGTGCGTCCTCTGGTGGTCTCATGAACACTGAAGCTTTCTTT. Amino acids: CSASSGGLMNTEAFF.

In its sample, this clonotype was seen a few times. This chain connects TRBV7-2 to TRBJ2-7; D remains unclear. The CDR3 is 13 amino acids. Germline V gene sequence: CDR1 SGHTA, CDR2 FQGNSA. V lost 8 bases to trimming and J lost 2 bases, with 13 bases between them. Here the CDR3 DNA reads TGTGCCAGCTCGGCTGGGAAGCCCTACGAGCAGTACTTC. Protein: CASSAGKPYEQYF.

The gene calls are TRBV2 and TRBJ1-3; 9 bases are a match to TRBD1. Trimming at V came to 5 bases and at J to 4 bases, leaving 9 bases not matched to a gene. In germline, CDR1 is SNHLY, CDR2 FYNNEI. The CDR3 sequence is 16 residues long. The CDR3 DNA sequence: TGTGCCAGCAGTTTCCGGACAGGGGTAGGGGGAAACACCATATATTTT. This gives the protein CASSFRTGVGGNTIYF. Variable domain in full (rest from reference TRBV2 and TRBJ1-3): EPEVTQTPSHQVTQMGQEVILRCVPISNHLYFYWYRQILGQKVEFLVSFYNNEISEKSEIFDDQFSVERPDGSNFTLKIRSTKLEDSAMYFCASSFRTGVGGNTIYFGEGSWLTVV.

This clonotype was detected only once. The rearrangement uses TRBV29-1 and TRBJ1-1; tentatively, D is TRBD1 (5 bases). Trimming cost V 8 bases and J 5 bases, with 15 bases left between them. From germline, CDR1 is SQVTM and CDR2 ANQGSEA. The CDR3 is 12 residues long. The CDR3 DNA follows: TGCAGCAGTTACTCGAAGGGGACTGAAGCTTTCTTT. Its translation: CSSYSKGTEAFF.

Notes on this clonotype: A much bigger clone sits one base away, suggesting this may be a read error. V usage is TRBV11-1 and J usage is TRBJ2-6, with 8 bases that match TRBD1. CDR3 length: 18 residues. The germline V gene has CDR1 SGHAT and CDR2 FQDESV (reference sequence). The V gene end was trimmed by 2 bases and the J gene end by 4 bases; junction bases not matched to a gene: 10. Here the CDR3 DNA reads TGTGCCAGCAGCTTAATAGGACAGGGACTTTCGGGGGCCAACGTCCTGACTTTC. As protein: CASSLIGQGLSGANVLTF. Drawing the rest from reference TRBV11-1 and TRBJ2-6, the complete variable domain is EAEVAQSPRYKITEKSQAVAFWCDPISGHATLYWYRQILGQGPELLVQFQDESVVDDSQLPKDRFSAERLKGVDSTLKIQPAELGDSAMYLCASSLIGQGLSGANVLTFGAGSRLTVL.

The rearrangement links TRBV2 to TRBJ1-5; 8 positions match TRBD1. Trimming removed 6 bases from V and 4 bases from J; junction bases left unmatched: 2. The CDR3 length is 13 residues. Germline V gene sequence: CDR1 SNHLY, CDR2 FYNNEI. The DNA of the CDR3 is TGTGCCAGCAGAAGACAGGGGAATCAGCCCCAGCATTTT. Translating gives CASRRQGNQPQHF.

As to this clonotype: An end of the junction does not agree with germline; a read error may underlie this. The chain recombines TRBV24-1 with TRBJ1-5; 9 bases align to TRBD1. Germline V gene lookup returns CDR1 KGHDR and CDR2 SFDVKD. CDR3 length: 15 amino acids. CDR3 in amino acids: CASSLSGQGRQPQHF. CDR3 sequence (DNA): TGTGCCAGCAGTTTAAGTGGACAGGGGAGGCAGCCCCAGCATTTT.

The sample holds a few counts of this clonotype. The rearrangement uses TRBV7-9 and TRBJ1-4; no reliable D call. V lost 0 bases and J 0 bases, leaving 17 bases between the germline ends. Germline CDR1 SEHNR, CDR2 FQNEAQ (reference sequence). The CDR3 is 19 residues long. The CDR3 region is CASSLAVRAGDPTNEKLFF. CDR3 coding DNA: TGTGCCAGCAGCTTAGCGGTCCGGGCAGGCGATCCAACTAATGAAAAACTGTTTTTT.

CDR3 DNA sequence: TGTGCCAGCAGTGACCCCAACCAAGAGACCCAGTACTTC. Its protein product is CASSDPNQETQYF. The rearrangement uses TRBV25-1 and TRBJ2-5; D is unclear. V was clipped by 3 bases and J by 0 bases, with 5 bases between them. Looked up from germline, CDR1 is MGHDK and CDR2 is SYGVNS. The CDR3 runs 13 residues.

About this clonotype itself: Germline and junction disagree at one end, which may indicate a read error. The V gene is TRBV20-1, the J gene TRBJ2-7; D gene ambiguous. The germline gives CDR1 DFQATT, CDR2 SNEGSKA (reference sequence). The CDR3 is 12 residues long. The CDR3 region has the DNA TGCAGTGCTCTCGTGGGCTCCTACAAGCAGTACTTC. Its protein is CSALVGSYKQYF.

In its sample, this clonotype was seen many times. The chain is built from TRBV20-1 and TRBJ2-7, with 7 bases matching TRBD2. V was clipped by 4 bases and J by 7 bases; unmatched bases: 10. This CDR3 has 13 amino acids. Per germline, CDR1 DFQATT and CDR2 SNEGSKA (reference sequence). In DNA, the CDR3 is TGCAGTGCTAATTCTCCTAGCGGCGCAGAGCAGTACTTC. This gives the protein CSANSPSGAEQYF.

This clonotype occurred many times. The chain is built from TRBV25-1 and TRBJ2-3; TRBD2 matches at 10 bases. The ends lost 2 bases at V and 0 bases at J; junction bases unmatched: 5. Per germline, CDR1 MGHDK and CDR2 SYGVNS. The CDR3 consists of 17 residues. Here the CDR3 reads CASSEPRSGGSTDTQYF. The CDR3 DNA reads TGTGCCAGCAGTGAACCCCGTAGCGGGGGGAGCACAGATACGCAGTATTTT. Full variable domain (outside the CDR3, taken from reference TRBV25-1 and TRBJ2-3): EADIYQTPRYLVIGTGKKITLECSQTMGHDKMYWYQQDPGMELHLIHYSYGVNSTEKGDLSSESTVSRIRTEHFPLTLESARPSHTSQYLCASSEPRSGGSTDTQYFGPGTRLTVL.

Here the CDR3 DNA reads TGCAGCGTTGTCGCAGGGGCGCAGTATTTT. Amino acids: CSVVAGAQYF. This chain connects TRBV29-1 to TRBJ2-3; possible D gene TRBD1, 6 bases. Germline lookup yields CDR1 SQVTM and CDR2 ANQGSEA. The CDR3 is 10 residues long. The ends were cut back, 4 bases at V and 10 bases at J, with 9 bases in the middle.

The CDR3 bases are TGTGCCAGCAGCAGAACAAGCGGCTACACCGGGGAGCTGTTTTTT. Its translation: CASSRTSGYTGELFF. The V call is TRBV25-1, the J call TRBJ2-2, with D maybe TRBD2 (5 bases). Germline loops: CDR1 MGHDK, CDR2 SYGVNS. CDR3 size: 15 residues. The ends were cut back, 6 bases at V and 3 bases at J, with 14 bases in the middle.

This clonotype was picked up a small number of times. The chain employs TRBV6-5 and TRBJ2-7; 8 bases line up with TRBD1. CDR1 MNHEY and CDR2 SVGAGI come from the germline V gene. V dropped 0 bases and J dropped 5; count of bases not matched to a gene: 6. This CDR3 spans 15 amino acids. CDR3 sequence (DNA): TGTGCCAGCAGTTACTCTGAGACAGGGGCAAACGAGCAGTACTTC. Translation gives CASSYSETGANEQYF.

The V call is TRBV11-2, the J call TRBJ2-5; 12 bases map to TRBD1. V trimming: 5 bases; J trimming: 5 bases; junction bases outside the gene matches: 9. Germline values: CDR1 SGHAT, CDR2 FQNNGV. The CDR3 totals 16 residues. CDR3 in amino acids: CASSPWGQGAAETQYF. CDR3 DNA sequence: TGTGCCAGCAGCCCATGGGGACAGGGGGCTGCTGAGACCCAGTACTTC.

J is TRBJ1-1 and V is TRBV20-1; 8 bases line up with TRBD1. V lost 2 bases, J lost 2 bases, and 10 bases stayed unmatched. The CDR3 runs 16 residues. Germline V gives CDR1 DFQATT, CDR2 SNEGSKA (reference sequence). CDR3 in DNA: TGCAGTGCTAGAAACTCCCAGGCAGGGGGCAACACTGAAGCTTTCTTT. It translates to CSARNSQAGGNTEAFF.

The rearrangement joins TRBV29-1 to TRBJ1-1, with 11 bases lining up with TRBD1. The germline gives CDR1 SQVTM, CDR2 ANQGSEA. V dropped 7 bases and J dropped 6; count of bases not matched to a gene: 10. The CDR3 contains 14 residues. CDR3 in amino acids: CSGWDRGVPAEAFF. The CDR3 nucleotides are TGCAGCGGTTGGGACAGGGGGGTACCGGCTGAAGCTTTCTTT.

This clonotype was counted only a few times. The DNA of the CDR3 is TGTGCCAGCAGCTTGAGGGAGGAACGAAATGAAAAACTGTTTTTT. This sequence encodes CASSLREERNEKLFF. The rearrangement links TRBV5-8 to TRBJ1-4; D is unclear. The V gene lost 1 base and the J gene lost 5 bases, with 12 bases spanning the gap. Germline V lookup: CDR1 SGHTS, CDR2 YDEGEE. This CDR3 contains 15 residues. Using reference TRBV5-8 and TRBJ1-4 for the parts outside the CDR3, the full variable domain is EAGVTQSPTHLIKTRGQQATLRCSPISGHTSVYWYQQALGLGLQFLLWYDEGEERNRGNFPPRFSGRQFPNYSSELNVNALELEDSALYLCASSLREERNEKLFFGSGTQLSVL.

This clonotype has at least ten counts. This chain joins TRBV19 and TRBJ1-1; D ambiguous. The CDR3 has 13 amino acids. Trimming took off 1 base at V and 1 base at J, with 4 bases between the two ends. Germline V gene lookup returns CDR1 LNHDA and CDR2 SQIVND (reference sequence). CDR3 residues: CASSIGRNTEAFF. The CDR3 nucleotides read TGTGCCAGTAGTATAGGGCGGAACACTGAAGCTTTCTTT.

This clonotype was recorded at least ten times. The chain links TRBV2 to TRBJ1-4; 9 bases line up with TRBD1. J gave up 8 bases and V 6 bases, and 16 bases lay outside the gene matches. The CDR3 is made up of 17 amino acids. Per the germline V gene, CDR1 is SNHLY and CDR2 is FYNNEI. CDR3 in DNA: TGTGCCAGCAGGCCCGACGCGGGGACAGGGATAGGGGAAAAACTGTTTTTT. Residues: CASRPDAGTGIGEKLFF.

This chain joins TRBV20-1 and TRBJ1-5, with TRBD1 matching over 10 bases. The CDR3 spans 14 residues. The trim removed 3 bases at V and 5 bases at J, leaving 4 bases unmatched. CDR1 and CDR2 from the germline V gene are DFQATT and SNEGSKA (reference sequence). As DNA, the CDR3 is TGCAGTGCTAGCTCGGGGACAGGGGATCAGCCCCAGCATTTT. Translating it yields CSASSGTGDQPQHF.

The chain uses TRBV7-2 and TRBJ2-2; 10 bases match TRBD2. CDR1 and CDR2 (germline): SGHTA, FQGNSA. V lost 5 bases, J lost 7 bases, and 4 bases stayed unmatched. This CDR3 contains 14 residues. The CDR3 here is CASSPQREGGELFF. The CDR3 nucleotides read TGTGCCAGCAGCCCTCAGCGGGAGGGCGGGGAGCTGTTTTTT.

CDR3 sequence reads: CASSVRGQEAFGYTF. CDR3 DNA: TGTGCCAGCAGCGTACGCGGACAGGAGGCTTTTGGCTACACCTTC. J is TRBJ1-2 and V is TRBV9; 7 nucleotides align to TRBD1. The CDR3 contains 15 residues. The ends lost 1 base at V and 7 bases at J; junction bases unmatched: 10. Germline V gene sequence: CDR1 SGDLS, CDR2 YYNGEE. Supplemented by reference TRBV9 and TRBJ1-2, the full variable domain reads DSGVTQTPKHLITATGQRVTLRCSPRSGDLSVYWYQQSLDQGLQFLIQYYNGEERAKGNILERFSAQQFPDLHSELNLSSLELGDSALYFCASSVRGQEAFGYTFGSGTRLTVV.